This T cell receptor (beta chain) was recorded in a study of beta chain features in type 1 diabetes. General observations from the study: All four CD4+ subsets of Type 1 diabetes patients contained TCRB CDR3s that were moderately but significantly shorter.

To note about this clone: Its target is unknown.

Per germline, CDR1 LNHDA and CDR2 SQIVND (reference sequence). The CDR3 extends over 15 amino acids. V was clipped by 7 bases and J by 2 bases, with 17 bases between them. Expressed TCRB transcripts were sequenced, since all the RNA that had been isolated was reverse transcribed. Average reads for naive, central memory and regulatory T cell samples were 3.5 million to 4.5 million. Data came from immunoSEQ multiplex PCR; TCRdb stores just in-frame clones and leaves some out. The sample holds some 700,000 clones, roughly 12% seen once. A CD45RO/CCR7/CD25/CD127/CD95/CD27 panel sorted naive, central memory, regulatory and stem cell-like memory CD4+ cells.

This receptor was identified in a man younger than 35 with type 1 diabetes. The material sequenced was naive CD4+ T cells from blood. This chain links TRBV19 with TRBJ1-1; no definite D call. The CDR3 coding sequence is TGTGCCAGTAATTTCGGTGGGAGTCTCAACACTGAAGCTTTCTTT. It is translated as CASNFGGSLNTEAFF.